The 11 T cell receptor beta chains listed next were all sequenced from one sample in a study of beta chain features in type 1 diabetes. The study reverse transcribed the entire isolated RNA, so it sequenced expressed TCRB transcripts. Data came from immunoSEQ multiplex PCR; TCRdb stores just in-frame clones and leaves some out. The data show 360,000 or so clones, around 20% seen once. The sequencing sample was made of naive CD4+ T cells from blood. The receptor set was obtained from a woman aged 18 to 35 in good health.

The J gene is TRBJ2-6, the V gene TRBV18; perhaps TRBD2 as D (5 bases). CDR3 length: 16 amino acids. The V end lost 2 bases, the J end lost 0 bases, and 8 bases lay between the germline ends. Germline V CDR1 and CDR2: KGHSH, LQKENI. The CDR3 DNA reads TGTGCCAGCTCACCATTTAGCGACTCTGGGGCCAACGTCCTGACTTTC. It translates to CASSPFSDSGANVLTF.

V gene TRBV6-1 combines with J gene TRBJ1-1, with TRBD1 matching over 7 bases. Looked up from germline, CDR1 is MNHNS and CDR2 is SASEGT. The CDR3 is 11 amino acids. The V segment lost 6 bases and the J segment 7 bases; nucleotides outside the gene matches: 2. As DNA, the CDR3 is TGTGCCAGCAGGACAGGGAATGAAGCTTTCTTT. This encodes CASRTGNEAFF.

J is TRBJ1-1 and V is TRBV30, with 9 bases identical to TRBD1. V dropped 5 bases and J dropped 0; count of bases not matched to a gene: 4. Germline lookup yields CDR1 GTSNPN and CDR2 SVGIG (reference sequence). This CDR3 has 14 amino acids. The CDR3 protein is CAWGTGYLNTEAFF. The CDR3 DNA reads as TGTGCCTGGGGGACAGGGTATTTGAACACTGAAGCTTTCTTT.

The chain carries TRBV13 and TRBJ1-1, with D possibly being TRBD1 (5 bases). The V end was cut by 4 bases, the J end by 2 bases, with 11 bases between. This CDR3 is 14 amino acids long. Germline assignment: CDR1 PRHDT and CDR2 FYEKMQ (reference sequence). The CDR3 protein is CASSSQATNTEAFF. CDR3 nucleotides: TGTGCCAGCAGCTCACAGGCTACAAACACTGAAGCTTTCTTT. Full variable domain (outside the CDR3, taken from reference TRBV13 and TRBJ1-1): AAGVIQSPRHLIKEKRETATLKCYPIPRHDTVYWYQQGPGQDPQFLISFYEKMQSDKGSIPDRFSAQQFSDYHSELNMSSLELGDSALYFCASSSQATNTEAFFGQGTRLTVV.

This clone came up a few times. The rearrangement uses TRBV4-2 and TRBJ1-5; 9 bases agree with TRBD1. The CDR3 spans 17 residues. Germline V gene data show CDR1 as LGHNA and CDR2 as YNFKEQ. Unmatched junction bases numbered 10, after V lost 3 bases and J lost 4 bases. CDR3 nucleotide sequence: TGTGCCAGCAGCCAGAATCGACAGGGACAGGGAAATCAGCCCCAGCATTTT. Translating it yields CASSQNRQGQGNQPQHF.

Concerning this clone: This sample also contains other DNA sequences that code for the same CDR3. This chain links TRBV7-9 with TRBJ1-5, with 7 bases aligning to TRBD1. Trimming cost V 6 bases and J 2 bases; bases outside gene matches: 4. The germline V gene has CDR1 SEHNR and CDR2 FQNEAQ (reference sequence). This CDR3 has 14 amino acids. The CDR3 nucleotides read TGTGCCAGCAGTCCTACAGGGGGCAATCAGCCCCAGCATTTT. Protein: CASSPTGGNQPQHF. The whole variable domain, remainder taken from reference TRBV7-9 and TRBJ1-5, is DTGVSQNPRHKITKRGQNVTFRCDPISEHNRLYWYRQTLGQGPEFLTYFQNEAQLEKSRLLSDRFSAERPKGSFSTLEIQRTEQGDSAMYLCASSPTGGNQPQHFGDGTRLSIL.

V gene TRBV29-1 combines with J gene TRBJ2-1, with no clear D. V lost 1 base, J lost 4 bases, and 14 bases lay in between. The germline CDR1 and CDR2 sequences are SQVTM and ANQGSEA. The CDR3 is made up of 15 amino acids. The DNA of the CDR3 is TGCAGCGTTGAAGGGCCCCCGCAGGAATACAATGAGCAGTTCTTC. Protein: CSVEGPPQEYNEQFF.

This clone has a handful of counts. The chain has TRBV7-2 and TRBJ2-5; 7 positions agree with TRBD1. This CDR3 has 14 amino acids. Trimming removed 5 bases from V and 1 base from J; junction bases left unmatched: 4. Germline V gene lookup returns CDR1 SGHTA and CDR2 FQGNSA. In nucleotides, the CDR3 is TGTGCCAGCAGCCCGCCAGGGGGCCAAGAGACCCAGTACTTC. This gives the protein CASSPPGGQETQYF.

This CDR3 reads CASTRGRPGGGSPLHF. For the CDR3, the DNA is TGTGCCAGCACCCGGGGGAGGCCCGGGGGAGGTTCACCCCTCCACTTT. J is TRBJ1-6 and V is TRBV2; D is perhaps TRBD1 (5 bases). V lost 7 bases and J lost 9, with 22 bases in between. The CDR3 runs 16 residues. Germline assignment: CDR1 SNHLY and CDR2 FYNNEI. The variable domain in full, completed from reference TRBV2 and TRBJ1-6, reads EPEVTQTPSHQVTQMGQEVILRCVPISNHLYFYWYRQILGQKVEFLVSFYNNEISEKSEIFDDQFSVERPDGSNFTLKIRSTKLEDSAMYFCASTRGRPGGGSPLHFGNGTRLTVT.

The genes are TRBV27 and TRBJ1-3, with D perhaps TRBD1 (6 bases). The CDR3 loop spans 15 amino acids. Trimming pared 2 bases from V and 4 bases from J, leaving 12 bases between. CDR1 and CDR2 from the germline V gene are MNHEY and SMNVEV (reference sequence). In DNA form, the CDR3 reads TGTGCCAGCAGTTTAATGGCAGGGGTGGGAAACACCATATATTTT. Its protein product is CASSLMAGVGNTIYF.

The rearrangement joins TRBV5-1 to TRBJ2-2; TRBD1 might be the D (6 bases). Trimming cost V 4 bases and J 7 bases, with 20 bases left between them. Germline V gene data show CDR1 as SGHRS and CDR2 as YFSETQ. This CDR3 spans 16 amino acids. The CDR3 loop reads CASSLLGALLFGELFF. CDR3 bases: TGCGCCAGCAGCCTTCTGGGGGCGTTATTATTCGGGGAGCTGTTTTTT.